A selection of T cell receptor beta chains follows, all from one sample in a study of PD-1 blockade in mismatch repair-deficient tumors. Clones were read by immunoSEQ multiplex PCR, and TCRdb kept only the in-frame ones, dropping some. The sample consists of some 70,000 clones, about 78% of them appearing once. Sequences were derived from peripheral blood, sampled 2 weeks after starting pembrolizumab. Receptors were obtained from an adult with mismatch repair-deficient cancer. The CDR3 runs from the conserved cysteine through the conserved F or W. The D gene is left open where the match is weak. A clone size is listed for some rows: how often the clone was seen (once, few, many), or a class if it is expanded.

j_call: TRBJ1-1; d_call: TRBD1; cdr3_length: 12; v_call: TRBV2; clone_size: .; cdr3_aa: CTMDRGEAEAFF; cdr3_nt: TGTACCATGGACAGGGGAGAAGCTGAAGCTTTCTTT
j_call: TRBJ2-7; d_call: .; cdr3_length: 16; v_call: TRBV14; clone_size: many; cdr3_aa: CASSQDSWGGSYEQYF; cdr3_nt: TGTGCCAGCAGCCAAGATTCATGGGGTGGCTCCTACGAGCAGTACTTC
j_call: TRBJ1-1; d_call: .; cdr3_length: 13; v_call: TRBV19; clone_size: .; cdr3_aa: CASHRGLNTEAFF; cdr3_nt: TGTGCCAGTCATCGGGGCCTGAACACTGAAGCTTTCTTT
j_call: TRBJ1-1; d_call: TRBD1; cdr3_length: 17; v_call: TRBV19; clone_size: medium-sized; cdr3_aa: CASSPRQGAFRYTEAFF; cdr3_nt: TGTGCCAGTAGTCCTCGCCAGGGGGCGTTTAGGTACACTGAAGCTTTCTTT
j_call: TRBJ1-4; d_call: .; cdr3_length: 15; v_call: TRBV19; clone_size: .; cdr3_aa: CASSIRSGGNEKLFF; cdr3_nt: TGTGCCAGTAGTATTCGTTCTGGGGGGAATGAAAAACTGTTTTTT
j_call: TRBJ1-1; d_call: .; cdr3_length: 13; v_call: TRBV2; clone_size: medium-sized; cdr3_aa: CASSVFGGTEAFF; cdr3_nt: TGTGCCAGCAGTGTCTTCGGGGGCACTGAAGCTTTCTTT
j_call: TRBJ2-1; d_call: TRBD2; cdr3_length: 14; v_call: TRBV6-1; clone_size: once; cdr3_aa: CASGRGLSYNEQFF; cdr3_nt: TGTGCCAGCGGGAGGGGCTTGAGCTACAATGAGCAGTTCTTC
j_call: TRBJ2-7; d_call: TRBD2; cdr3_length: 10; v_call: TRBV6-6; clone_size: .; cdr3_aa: CASVAGEQYF; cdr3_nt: TGTGCCAGCGTAGCGGGCGAGCAGTACTTC
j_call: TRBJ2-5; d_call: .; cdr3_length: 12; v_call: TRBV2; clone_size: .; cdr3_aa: CASRGNEETQYF; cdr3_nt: TGTGCCAGCAGGGGAAATGAGGAGACCCAGTACTTC
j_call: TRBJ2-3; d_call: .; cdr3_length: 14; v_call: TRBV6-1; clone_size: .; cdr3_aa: CASSDSEFTDTQYF; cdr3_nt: TGTGCCAGCAGTGATTCGGAATTCACAGATACGCAGTATTTT
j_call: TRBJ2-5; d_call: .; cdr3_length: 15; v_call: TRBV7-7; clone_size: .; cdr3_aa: CASSLGGRAQETQYF; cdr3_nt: TGTGCTAGCAGCTTAGGTGGGAGAGCCCAAGAGACCCAGTACTTC
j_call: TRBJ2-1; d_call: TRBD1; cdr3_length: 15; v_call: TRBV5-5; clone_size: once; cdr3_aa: CASSLEQGDLNEQFF; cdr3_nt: TGTGCCAGCAGCTTGGAACAGGGGGACCTCAATGAGCAGTTCTTC
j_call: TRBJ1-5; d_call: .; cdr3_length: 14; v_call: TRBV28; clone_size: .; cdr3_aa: CASSFPQGNQPQHF; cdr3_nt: TGTGCCAGCAGTTTCCCCCAGGGGAATCAGCCCCAGCATTTT
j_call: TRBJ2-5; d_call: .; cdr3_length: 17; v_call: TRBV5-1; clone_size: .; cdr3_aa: CASSFQVGGGNEETQYF; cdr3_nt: TGCGCCAGCAGCTTCCAGGTTGGAGGGGGCAATGAAGAGACCCAGTACTTC
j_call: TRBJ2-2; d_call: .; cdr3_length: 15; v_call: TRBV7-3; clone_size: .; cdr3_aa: CASSLSRDGTGELFF; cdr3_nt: TGTGCCAGCAGCTTAAGTAGGGATGGTACCGGGGAGCTGTTTTTT
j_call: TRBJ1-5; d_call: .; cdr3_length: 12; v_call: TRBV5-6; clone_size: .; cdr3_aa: CASSFSGQPQHF; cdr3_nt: TGTGCCAGCAGCTTTAGTGGACAGCCCCAGCATTTT
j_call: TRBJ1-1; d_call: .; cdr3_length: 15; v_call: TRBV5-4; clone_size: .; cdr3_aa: CASSSALTVSTEAFF; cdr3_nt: TGTGCCAGCAGCTCGGCCTTGACAGTTTCCACTGAAGCTTTCTTT
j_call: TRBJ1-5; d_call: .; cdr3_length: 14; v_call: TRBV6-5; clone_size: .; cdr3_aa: CASRGGISNQPQHF; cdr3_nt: TGTGCCAGCAGGGGAGGGATTAGCAATCAGCCCCAGCATTTT
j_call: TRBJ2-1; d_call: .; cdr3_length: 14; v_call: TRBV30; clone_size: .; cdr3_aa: CAWKEWSSYNEQFF; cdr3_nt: TGTGCCTGGAAAGAGTGGAGCTCCTACAATGAGCAGTTCTTC
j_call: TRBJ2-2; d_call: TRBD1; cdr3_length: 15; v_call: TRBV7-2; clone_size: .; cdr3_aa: CASSARQGGVGELFF; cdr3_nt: TGTGCCAGCAGCGCCCGACAGGGGGGGGTCGGGGAGCTGTTTTTT
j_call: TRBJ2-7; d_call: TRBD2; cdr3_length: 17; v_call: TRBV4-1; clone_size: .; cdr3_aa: CASSQDGTGGLSYEQYF; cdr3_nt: TGCGCCAGCAGCCAAGATGGGACGGGAGGCCTCTCCTACGAGCAGTACTTC
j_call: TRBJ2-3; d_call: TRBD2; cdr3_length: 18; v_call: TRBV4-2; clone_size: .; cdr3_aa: CASSLPGLAGGPADTQYF; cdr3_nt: TGTGCCAGCAGCCTACCGGGACTAGCGGGAGGGCCAGCAGATACGCAGTATTTT
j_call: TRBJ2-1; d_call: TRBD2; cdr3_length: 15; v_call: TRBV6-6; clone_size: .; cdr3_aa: CASSLTSGSYNEQFF; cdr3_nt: TGTGCCAGCAGCTTAACTAGCGGATCCTACAATGAGCAGTTCTTC
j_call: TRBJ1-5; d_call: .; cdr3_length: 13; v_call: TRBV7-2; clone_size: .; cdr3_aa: CASSLVLDQPQHF; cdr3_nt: TGTGCCAGCAGCTTAGTCCTTGATCAGCCCCAGCATTTT
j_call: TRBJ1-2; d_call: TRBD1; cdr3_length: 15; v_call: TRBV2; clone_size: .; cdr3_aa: CASSEWGTGAAGYTF; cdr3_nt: TGTGCCAGCAGTGAGTGGGGGACAGGGGCTGCCGGCTACACCTTC
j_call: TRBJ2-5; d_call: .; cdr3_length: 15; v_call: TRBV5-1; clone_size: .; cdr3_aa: CASSGTGRGQETQYF; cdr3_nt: TGCGCCAGCAGCGGGACGGGCCGGGGACAAGAGACCCAGTACTTC
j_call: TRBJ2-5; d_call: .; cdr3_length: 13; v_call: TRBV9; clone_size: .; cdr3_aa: CASSVGGEETQYF; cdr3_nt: TGTGCCAGCAGCGTAGGAGGAGAAGAGACCCAGTACTTC
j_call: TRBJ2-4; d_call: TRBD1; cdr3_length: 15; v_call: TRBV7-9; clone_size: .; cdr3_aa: CASRAGAGGKNIQYF; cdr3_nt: TGTGCCAGCAGGGCAGGCGCAGGGGGCAAAAACATTCAGTACTTC
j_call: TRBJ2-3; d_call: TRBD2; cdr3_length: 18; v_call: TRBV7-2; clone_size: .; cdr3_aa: CASSSRTSGSSSTDTQYF; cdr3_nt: TGTGCCAGCAGCTCTCGGACTAGCGGGAGCTCTAGCACAGATACGCAGTATTTT
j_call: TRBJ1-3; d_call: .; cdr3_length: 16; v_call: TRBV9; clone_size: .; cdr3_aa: CASSVRGPNSGNTIYF; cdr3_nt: TGTGCCAGCAGCGTACGGGGGCCTAACTCTGGAAACACCATATATTTT
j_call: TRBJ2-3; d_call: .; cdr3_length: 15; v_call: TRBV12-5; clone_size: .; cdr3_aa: CASSGGGGSTDTQYF; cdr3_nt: TGTGCTAGTAGTGGGGGGGGCGGGAGCACAGATACGCAGTATTTT
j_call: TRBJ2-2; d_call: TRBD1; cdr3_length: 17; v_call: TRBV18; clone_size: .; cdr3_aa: CASSPGTASRDTGELFF; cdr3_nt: TGTGCCAGCTCACCTGGGACAGCCTCAAGGGACACCGGGGAGCTGTTTTTT
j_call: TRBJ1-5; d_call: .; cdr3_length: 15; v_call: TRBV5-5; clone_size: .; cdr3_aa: CASSLGEKSNQPQHF; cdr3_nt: TGTGCCAGCAGCTTAGGGGAGAAGAGCAATCAGCCCCAGCATTTT
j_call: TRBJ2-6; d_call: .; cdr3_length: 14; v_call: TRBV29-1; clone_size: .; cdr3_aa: CSVDDSSGANVLTF; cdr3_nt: TGCAGCGTTGATGACAGCTCTGGGGCCAACGTCCTGACTTTC
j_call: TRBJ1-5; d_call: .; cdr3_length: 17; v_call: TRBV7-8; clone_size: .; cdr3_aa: CASSRGVEVSSNQPQHF; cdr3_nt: TGTGCCAGCAGCCGAGGAGTGGAAGTATCTAGCAATCAGCCCCAGCATTTT
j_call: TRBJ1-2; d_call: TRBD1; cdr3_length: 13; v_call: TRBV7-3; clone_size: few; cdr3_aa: CASTPGGGYGYTF; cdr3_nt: TGTGCCAGCACCCCAGGGGGGGGCTATGGCTACACCTTC
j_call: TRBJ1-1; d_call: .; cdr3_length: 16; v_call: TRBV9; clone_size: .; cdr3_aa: CASSPLRGGQVTEAFF; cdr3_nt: TGTGCCAGCAGCCCGTTGAGGGGGGGCCAGGTCACTGAAGCTTTCTTT